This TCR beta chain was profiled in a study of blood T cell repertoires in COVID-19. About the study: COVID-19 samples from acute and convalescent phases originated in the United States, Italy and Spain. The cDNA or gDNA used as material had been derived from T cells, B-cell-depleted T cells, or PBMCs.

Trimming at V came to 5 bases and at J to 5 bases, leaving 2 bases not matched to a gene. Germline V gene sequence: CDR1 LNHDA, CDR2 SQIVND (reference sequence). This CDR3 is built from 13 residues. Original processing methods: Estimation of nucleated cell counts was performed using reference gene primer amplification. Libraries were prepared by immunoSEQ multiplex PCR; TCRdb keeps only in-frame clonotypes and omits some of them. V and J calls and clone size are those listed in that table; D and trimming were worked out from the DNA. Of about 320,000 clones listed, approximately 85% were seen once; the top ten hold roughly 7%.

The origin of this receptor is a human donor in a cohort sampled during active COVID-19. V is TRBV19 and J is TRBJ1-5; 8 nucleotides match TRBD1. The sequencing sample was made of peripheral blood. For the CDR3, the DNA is TGTGCCAGTAGTGAGGACAGGGATCAGCCCCAGCATTTT. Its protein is CASSEDRDQPQHF.